Listed below are T cell receptor beta chains from one sample, sequenced in a study of vaccination effects on CD4 cells after COVID-19. These receptors have no known antigen. Here immunoSEQ multiplex PCR was the method, and the copy in TCRdb shows in-frame clones only, minus some. Among 30,000 to 40,000 clones listed, 72% were seen once. The sequences come from CD4+ T cells from PBMCs cultured with HCoV-229E spike peptides, collected after COVID-19 vaccination. The receptors were gathered from a human donor who received a COVID-19 vaccine. Both conserved end residues are part of each CDR3. D genes are given only for firm matches. Clone size is given for some rows only: seen once, a few or many times, or a class if the clone is expanded.

j_call: TRBJ2-5
clone_size: -
v_call: TRBV7-9
d_call: -
cdr3_nt: TGTGCCAGCCGGTACCAAGAGACCCAGTACTTC
cdr3_aa: CASRYQETQYF

j_call: TRBJ1-1
clone_size: -
v_call: TRBV21-1
d_call: -
cdr3_nt: TGTGCCAGCAGCAAACGGCGGGGGATGAACACTGAAGCTTTCTTT
cdr3_aa: CASSKRRGMNTEAFF

j_call: TRBJ2-6
clone_size: -
v_call: TRBV11-3
d_call: -
cdr3_nt: TGTGCCAGCAGCTCAGGACCAGGGGCTGGGGCCAACGTCCTGACTTTC
cdr3_aa: CASSSGPGAGANVLTF

j_call: TRBJ2-1
clone_size: -
v_call: TRBV10-3
d_call: -
cdr3_nt: TGTGCCATCAGTGATAACAGGGGGGGTGGGAATGAGCAGTTCTTC
cdr3_aa: CAISDNRGGGNEQFF

j_call: TRBJ1-2
clone_size: -
v_call: TRBV2
d_call: -
cdr3_nt: TGTGCCAGCAGTGAAGCGCAGAGACAGAGCTATGGCTACACCTTC
cdr3_aa: CASSEAQRQSYGYTF

j_call: TRBJ1-2
clone_size: -
v_call: TRBV30
d_call: TRBD1
cdr3_nt: TGTGCCTGGAGTGTAGGGTATGGACAGGGAGGCTACACCTTC
cdr3_aa: CAWSVGYGQGGYTF

j_call: TRBJ2-1
clone_size: -
v_call: TRBV11-2
d_call: TRBD1
cdr3_nt: TGTGCCAGCAGTCGAACCCCCAGGGGGTCCTACAATGAGCAGTTCTTC
cdr3_aa: CASSRTPRGSYNEQFF

j_call: TRBJ2-7
clone_size: -
v_call: TRBV7-2
d_call: -
cdr3_nt: TGTGCCAGCAGGAACCCCACGTGGGGGGCCTCCTACGAGCAGTACTTC
cdr3_aa: CASRNPTWGASYEQYF

j_call: TRBJ1-3
clone_size: once
v_call: TRBV18
d_call: TRBD1
cdr3_nt: TGTGCCAGCTCACCCGGACAGGAAGCCATATATTTT
cdr3_aa: CASSPGQEAIYF

j_call: TRBJ2-1
clone_size: -
v_call: TRBV11-3
d_call: -
cdr3_nt: TGTGCCAGCAGCTTAGGGAATAGCGGAGCCCACAATGAGCAGTTCTTC
cdr3_aa: CASSLGNSGAHNEQFF

j_call: TRBJ1-4
clone_size: -
v_call: TRBV19
d_call: TRBD1
cdr3_nt: TGTGCCAGTAGTCCCGGGGGGACAGGGGGTGAAAAACTGTTTTTT
cdr3_aa: CASSPGGTGGEKLFF

j_call: TRBJ1-1
clone_size: -
v_call: TRBV4-1
d_call: -
cdr3_nt: TGCGCCAGCAGCCTAGAAACAGGGCCCTTTCTTCGTGAAGCTTTCTTT
cdr3_aa: CASSLETGPFLREAFF

j_call: TRBJ2-3
clone_size: -
v_call: TRBV5-1
d_call: TRBD2
cdr3_nt: TGCGCCAGCAGCTTGGAAAGCGGGAGGGCCGGGGACACAGATACGCAGTATTTT
cdr3_aa: CASSLESGRAGDTDTQYF

j_call: TRBJ2-2
clone_size: -
v_call: TRBV6-5
d_call: -
cdr3_nt: TGTGCCAGCAGAGGACAAGGGACGAGCACCGGGGAGCTGTTTTTT
cdr3_aa: CASRGQGTSTGELFF

j_call: TRBJ2-2
clone_size: -
v_call: TRBV6-4
d_call: -
cdr3_nt: TGTGCCAGCAGTGTCGCAGGGGAAGTGGCCGGGGAGCTGTTTTTT
cdr3_aa: CASSVAGEVAGELFF

j_call: TRBJ2-2
clone_size: -
v_call: TRBV5-1
d_call: -
cdr3_nt: TGCGCCAGCAGCTTGAGGGGGGGCCCCGGGGAGCTGTTTTTT
cdr3_aa: CASSLRGGPGELFF

j_call: TRBJ2-3
clone_size: -
v_call: TRBV7-8
d_call: TRBD1
cdr3_nt: TGTGCCAGCAGCTACGAGCGGACAGGGGGCCGTGCTAGCACAGATACGCAGTATTTT
cdr3_aa: CASSYERTGGRASTDTQYF

j_call: TRBJ2-5
clone_size: -
v_call: TRBV30
d_call: -
cdr3_nt: TGTGCCTGGAGTATAGGGGTCCAAGAGACCCAGTACTTC
cdr3_aa: CAWSIGVQETQYF

j_call: TRBJ2-5
clone_size: -
v_call: TRBV5-4
d_call: -
cdr3_nt: TGTGCCAGCAGCACGCCTAACCAAGAGACCCAGTACTTC
cdr3_aa: CASSTPNQETQYF

j_call: TRBJ1-3
clone_size: once
v_call: TRBV7-8
d_call: -
cdr3_nt: TGTGCCAGCAGCTTAGACTCTGGAAACACCATATATTTT
cdr3_aa: CASSLDSGNTIYF

j_call: TRBJ2-7
clone_size: -
v_call: TRBV7-2
d_call: TRBD2
cdr3_nt: TGTGCCAGCAGCCCTCTAGCGGGCGGAACCTACGAGCAGTACTTC
cdr3_aa: CASSPLAGGTYEQYF

j_call: TRBJ1-4
clone_size: -
v_call: TRBV28
d_call: -
cdr3_nt: TGTGCCAGTCGCGTTGGCTCTGAAAAACTGTTTTTT
cdr3_aa: CASRVGSEKLFF

j_call: TRBJ2-2
clone_size: -
v_call: TRBV4-1
d_call: TRBD1
cdr3_nt: TGCGCCAGCAGCCCAGCCGGGACAGGGCGCACCGGGGAGCTGTTTTTT
cdr3_aa: CASSPAGTGRTGELFF

j_call: TRBJ2-7
clone_size: -
v_call: TRBV9
d_call: -
cdr3_nt: TGTGCCAGCAGCAGAGGGACGGGCGTTCTCGGGCAGTACTTC
cdr3_aa: CASSRGTGVLGQYF

j_call: TRBJ2-1
clone_size: -
v_call: TRBV5-1
d_call: -
cdr3_nt: TGCGCCAGCAGCTCAGGGACCTATACCTACAATGAGCAGTTCTTC
cdr3_aa: CASSSGTYTYNEQFF

j_call: TRBJ2-5
clone_size: -
v_call: TRBV7-2
d_call: TRBD2
cdr3_nt: TGTGCCAGCAGTCGTCAACTAGCGGGATCCCAAGAGACCCAGTACTTC
cdr3_aa: CASSRQLAGSQETQYF

j_call: TRBJ1-6
clone_size: -
v_call: TRBV6-6
d_call: -
cdr3_nt: TGTGCCAGCAGTTACGGTGGGTCCAATTCACCCCTCCACTTT
cdr3_aa: CASSYGGSNSPLHF

j_call: TRBJ2-7
clone_size: once
v_call: TRBV5-1
d_call: TRBD1
cdr3_nt: TGCGCCAGCAGCTTGGCCGGTGACAGGGGGGGCGAGCAGTACTTC
cdr3_aa: CASSLAGDRGGEQYF

j_call: TRBJ1-2
clone_size: -
v_call: TRBV7-9
d_call: -
cdr3_nt: TGTGCCAGCACCACTGGATCGACCGGAGCTAACTATGGCTACACCTTC
cdr3_aa: CASTTGSTGANYGYTF

j_call: TRBJ2-4
clone_size: -
v_call: TRBV5-6
d_call: -
cdr3_nt: TGTGCCAGCAGCTTAAACGGGCCCCAGTACTTC
cdr3_aa: CASSLNGPQYF

j_call: TRBJ2-2
clone_size: -
v_call: TRBV7-8
d_call: -
cdr3_nt: TGTGCCAGCACCTGGCACACCGGGGAGCTGTTTTTT
cdr3_aa: CASTWHTGELFF

j_call: TRBJ1-2
clone_size: -
v_call: TRBV5-1
d_call: -
cdr3_nt: TGCGCCAGCACGGACACTAACTATGGCTACACCTTC
cdr3_aa: CASTDTNYGYTF

j_call: TRBJ1-2
clone_size: -
v_call: TRBV4-1
d_call: TRBD1
cdr3_nt: TGCGCCAGCAGCCAAGCTGGACAGGGCATCTATGGCTACACCTTC
cdr3_aa: CASSQAGQGIYGYTF

j_call: TRBJ2-3
clone_size: -
v_call: TRBV7-9
d_call: -
cdr3_nt: TGTGCCAGCAGCTTATCAATGGCGGCCTCGAATACGCAGTATTTT
cdr3_aa: CASSLSMAASNTQYF

j_call: TRBJ2-5
clone_size: -
v_call: TRBV13
d_call: TRBD2
cdr3_nt: TGTGCCAGCAGCTTAGGATCCGGGACTAGCGGTTACCAAGAGACCCAGTACTTC
cdr3_aa: CASSLGSGTSGYQETQYF

j_call: TRBJ1-1
clone_size: medium-sized
v_call: TRBV7-9
d_call: -
cdr3_nt: TGTGCCAGCAGCCTACAGAAGGAAAAAGCTTTCTTT
cdr3_aa: CASSLQKEKAFF

j_call: TRBJ2-3
clone_size: -
v_call: TRBV4-2
d_call: TRBD2
cdr3_nt: TGTGCCAGCAGCCAAGATGCAGCGGGAGGGATTAACACAGATACGCAGTATTTT
cdr3_aa: CASSQDAAGGINTDTQYF

j_call: TRBJ2-3
clone_size: -
v_call: TRBV6-1
d_call: -
cdr3_nt: TGTGCCAGCAGTGAAGCGGGAGGAAGCACAGATACGCAGTATTTT
cdr3_aa: CASSEAGGSTDTQYF

j_call: TRBJ1-5
clone_size: -
v_call: TRBV5-5
d_call: -
cdr3_nt: TGTGCCAGCAGCTTTACCTCCCAGGCAAATCAGCCCCAGCATTTT
cdr3_aa: CASSFTSQANQPQHF

j_call: TRBJ2-1
clone_size: few
v_call: TRBV5-6
d_call: -
cdr3_nt: TGTGCCAGCAGTTGGGACGCCGAGTATGAGCAGTTCTTC
cdr3_aa: CASSWDAEYEQFF

j_call: TRBJ1-5
clone_size: -
v_call: TRBV6-1
d_call: TRBD1
cdr3_nt: TGTGCCAGCAGTGAGCGACAGGGCGGTCAGCCCCAGCATTTT
cdr3_aa: CASSERQGGQPQHF

j_call: TRBJ1-2
clone_size: once
v_call: TRBV20-1
d_call: -
cdr3_nt: TGCAGTTACGTTGGGAACTATGGCTACACCTTC
cdr3_aa: CSYVGNYGYTF

j_call: TRBJ2-1
clone_size: once
v_call: TRBV6-5
d_call: TRBD2
cdr3_nt: TGTGCCAGCAGTTACCCATCTAGCGGGGGAGTCAATGAGCAGTTCTTC
cdr3_aa: CASSYPSSGGVNEQFF

j_call: TRBJ2-1
clone_size: -
v_call: TRBV19
d_call: -
cdr3_nt: TGTGCCAGTAGGTTCTACGACAATGAGCAGTTCTTC
cdr3_aa: CASRFYDNEQFF

j_call: TRBJ2-4
clone_size: -
v_call: TRBV27
d_call: -
cdr3_nt: TGTGCCAGCAGCACGGGACTCGACATAGCCAAAAACATTCAGTACTTC
cdr3_aa: CASSTGLDIAKNIQYF

j_call: TRBJ2-5
clone_size: -
v_call: TRBV6-5
d_call: TRBD2
cdr3_nt: TGTGCCAGCAGTTACTCGGGGGGGACGGAGACCCAGTACTTC
cdr3_aa: CASSYSGGTETQYF

j_call: TRBJ2-7
clone_size: -
v_call: TRBV6-5
d_call: -
cdr3_nt: TGTGCCAGCAGGATAGACAGTACCTACGAGCAGTACTTC
cdr3_aa: CASRIDSTYEQYF

j_call: TRBJ2-5
clone_size: -
v_call: TRBV10-1
d_call: TRBD2
cdr3_nt: TGCGCCAGCAGTGGGACTAGCGGGGGGTTAGAGACCCAGTACTTC
cdr3_aa: CASSGTSGGLETQYF

j_call: TRBJ1-2
clone_size: -
v_call: TRBV7-8
d_call: -
cdr3_nt: TGTGCCAGCAGCCCATGGACGGAGGGCTATGGCTACACCTTC
cdr3_aa: CASSPWTEGYGYTF

j_call: TRBJ1-6
clone_size: -
v_call: TRBV27
d_call: -
cdr3_nt: TGTGCCAGCAGTTTATCAGGGTTCCCTAATTCACCCCTCCACTTT
cdr3_aa: CASSLSGFPNSPLHF

j_call: TRBJ1-1
clone_size: medium-sized
v_call: TRBV6-6
d_call: -
cdr3_nt: TGTGCCAGCAGTTACTCGAGCCCAGGGAGGCACACTGAAGCTTTCTTT
cdr3_aa: CASSYSSPGRHTEAFF

j_call: TRBJ1-1
clone_size: -
v_call: TRBV29-1
d_call: -
cdr3_nt: TGCAGCGTTTCCCAGACAGTGAACACTGAAGCTTTCTTT
cdr3_aa: CSVSQTVNTEAFF

j_call: TRBJ2-1
clone_size: -
v_call: TRBV6-4
d_call: TRBD2
cdr3_nt: TGTGCCAGCAGTGACTGGGGCGGGGGGCGCAATGAGCAGTTCTTC
cdr3_aa: CASSDWGGGRNEQFF

j_call: TRBJ2-2
clone_size: many
v_call: TRBV2
d_call: TRBD2
cdr3_nt: TGTGCCAGTGGGACTAGCGGGGTCGTCGGCGGGGAGCTGTTTTTT
cdr3_aa: CASGTSGVVGGELFF

j_call: TRBJ2-7
clone_size: -
v_call: TRBV27
d_call: -
cdr3_nt: TGTGCCAGCAGTTCCCTAACAGGTTCCTACGAGCAGTACTTC
cdr3_aa: CASSSLTGSYEQYF

j_call: TRBJ2-5
clone_size: -
v_call: TRBV5-8
d_call: -
cdr3_nt: TGTGCCAGCACTCCGTTGGGGAACCAAGAGACCCAGTACTTC
cdr3_aa: CASTPLGNQETQYF

j_call: TRBJ2-3
clone_size: -
v_call: TRBV28
d_call: -
cdr3_nt: TGTGCCAGCAGTTCATCGGGGCGGGATACGCAGTATTTT
cdr3_aa: CASSSSGRDTQYF